One sample yielded the 5 T cell receptor beta chains listed below, sequenced in a study of T cells in Graves' hyperthyroidism and ophthalmopathy. The source material, RNA transcripts, was used to amplify TCR beta CDR3 regions. Using the HTBI primer set, a first-round RT-PCR was run on the TCR CDR3. MiXCR, run by TCRdb on the multiplex PCR reads, gives a single entry per CDR3 protein. The sample carries nearly 600,000 distinct CDR3 sequences, approximately 15% recorded once. Specimen: blood. Source of these receptors: a woman between 18 and 30 years old with Graves' ophthalmopathy.

The chain uses TRBV19 and TRBJ2-3, with a weak D call TRBD1 (5 bases). CDR3 length: 16 residues. The germline V gene encodes CDR1 LNHDA and CDR2 SQIVND (reference sequence). Deletions cut 5 bases from V and 0 bases from J, with 15 bases between. CDR3 region: CASSSMDIFSTDTQYF. The CDR3 nucleotides are TGTGCCAGTAGTTCCATGGACATATTTAGCACAGATACGCAGTATTTT.

This clonotype was seen repeatedly, ten times or more. DNA of the CDR3: TGTGCCAGTAGTATAACCTGGACAGGGATATCTGAAGCTTTCTTT. It specifies CASSITWTGISEAFF. The gene calls are TRBV19 and TRBJ1-1; 8 bases agree with TRBD1. This CDR3 has 15 residues. The V segment lost 2 bases and the J segment 6 bases; nucleotides outside the gene matches: 8. Germline-derived CDR1 and CDR2 are LNHDA and SQIVND (reference sequence).

This clonotype was counted between two and nine times. This sequence joins TRBV4-1 and TRBJ2-7, with TRBD2 identical over 12 bases. This CDR3 has 15 residues. Germline V gene data show CDR1 as MGHRA and CDR2 as YSYEKL. Trimming at V came to 2 bases and at J to 5 bases, leaving 4 bases not matched to a gene. CDR3 sequence (DNA): TGCGCCAGCAGCCAATCTAGCGGGAGGGCCCACGAGCAGTACTTC. This codes for CASSQSSGRAHEQYF.

Only one count was recorded for this clonotype. The CDR3 DNA is TGTGCCAGCAGCCCTGGACAGATGGATCAGCCCCAGCATTTT. This translates into CASSPGQMDQPQHF. V usage is TRBV28 and J usage is TRBJ1-5, with a tentative D call TRBD1 (6 bases). V was trimmed by 6 bases and J by 5 bases, leaving 14 bases between them. This CDR3 comprises 14 residues. From germline, CDR1 is MDHEN and CDR2 SYDVKM. Based on the CDR3 plus reference TRBV28 and TRBJ1-5, the full variable domain is DVKVTQSSRYLVKRTGEKVFLECVQDMDHENMFWYRQDPGLGLRLIYFSYDVKMKEKGDIPEGYSVSREKKERFSLILESASTNQTSMYLCASSPGQMDQPQHFGDGTRLSIL.

This clonotype was detected many times. The chain recombines TRBV6-2 or TRBV6-3 with TRBJ2-7; D perhaps matches TRBD2 (6 bases). The length of the CDR3 is 13 residues. Trimming stripped 4 bases from V and 5 bases from J, with 12 bases between. Germline V gene sequence: CDR1 MNHEY, CDR2 SVGEGT. The CDR3 protein is CASSWGGGDEQYF. The DNA of the CDR3 is TGTGCCAGCAGTTGGGGCGGAGGGGACGAGCAGTACTTC.